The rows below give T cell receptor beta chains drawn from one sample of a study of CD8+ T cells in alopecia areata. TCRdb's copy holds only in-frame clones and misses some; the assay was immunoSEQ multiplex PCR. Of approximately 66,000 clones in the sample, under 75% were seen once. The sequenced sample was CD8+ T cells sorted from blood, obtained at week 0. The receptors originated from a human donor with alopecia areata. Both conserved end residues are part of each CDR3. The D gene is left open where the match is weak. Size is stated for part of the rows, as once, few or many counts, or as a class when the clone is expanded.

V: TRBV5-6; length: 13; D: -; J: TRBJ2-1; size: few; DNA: TGTGCCAGCAGCTTGGGCAATTACAATGAGCAGTTCTTC; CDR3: CASSLGNYNEQFF
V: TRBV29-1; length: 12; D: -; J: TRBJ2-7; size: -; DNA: TGCAGTTACAGACAGCCCAACTACGAGCAGTACTTC; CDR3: CSYRQPNYEQYF
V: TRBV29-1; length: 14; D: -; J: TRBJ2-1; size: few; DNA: TGCAGCGTTGGGGGGACCGGTCCTCCGGATGAGCAGTTCTTC; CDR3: CSVGGTGPPDEQFF
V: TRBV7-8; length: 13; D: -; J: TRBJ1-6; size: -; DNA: TGTGCCAGCAGCTTAGGGGGGGAATCACCCCTCCACTTT; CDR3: CASSLGGESPLHF
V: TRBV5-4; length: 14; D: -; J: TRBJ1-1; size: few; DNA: TGTGCCACCGGCCTTGTGGGTGGCAACACTGAAGCTTTCTTT; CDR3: CATGLVGGNTEAFF
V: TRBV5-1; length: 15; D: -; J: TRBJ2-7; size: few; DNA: TGCGCCAGCAGCTTGGTTACGTTGAACTCCTACGAGCAGTACTTC; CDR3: CASSLVTLNSYEQYF
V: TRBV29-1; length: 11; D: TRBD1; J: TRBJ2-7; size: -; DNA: TGCAGCGCCCAGGGGGTACACGAGCAGTACTTC; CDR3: CSAQGVHEQYF
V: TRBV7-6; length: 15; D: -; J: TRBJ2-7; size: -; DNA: TGTGCCAGCAGCTTATATGAGGGGGGCAGCTACGAGCAGTACTTC; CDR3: CASSLYEGGSYEQYF
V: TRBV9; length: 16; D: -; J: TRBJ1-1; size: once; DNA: TGTGCCAGCAGCGTAGCAGGGGTTGGAGAGAACACTGAAGCTTTCTTT; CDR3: CASSVAGVGENTEAFF
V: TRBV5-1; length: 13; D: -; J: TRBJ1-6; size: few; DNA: TGCGCCAGCAGCTTGTTTACGGATTCACCCCTCCACTTT; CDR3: CASSLFTDSPLHF
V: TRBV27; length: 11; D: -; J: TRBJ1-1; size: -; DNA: TGTGCCAGCATGGGAGGAATGGTGGCTTTCTTT; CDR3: CASMGGMVAFF
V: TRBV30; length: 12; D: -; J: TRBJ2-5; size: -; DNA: TGTGCCTGGAGCGCATTGGGCGAGACCCAGTACTTC; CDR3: CAWSALGETQYF
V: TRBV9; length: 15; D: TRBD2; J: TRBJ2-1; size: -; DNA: TGTGCCAGCAGCGAAAGCGGGGGGTCGAACAATGAGCAGTTCTTC; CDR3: CASSESGGSNNEQFF
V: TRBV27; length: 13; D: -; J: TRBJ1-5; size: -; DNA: TGTGCCAGCAGTCCAGGTACGGGACGCTCCCAGCATTTT; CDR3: CASSPGTGRSQHF
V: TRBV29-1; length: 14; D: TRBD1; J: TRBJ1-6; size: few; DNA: TGCAGCGTTGAAGCAGGGGGCCGGGGTTCACCCCTCCACTTT; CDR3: CSVEAGGRGSPLHF
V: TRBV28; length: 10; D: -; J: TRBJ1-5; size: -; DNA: TGTGCCATCGACGGTCAGCCCCAGCATTTT; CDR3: CAIDGQPQHF
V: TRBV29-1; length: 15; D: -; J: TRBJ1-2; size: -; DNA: TGCAGCGTTGATTCGTTAGGCACAGGGAACTATGGCTACACCTTC; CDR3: CSVDSLGTGNYGYTF
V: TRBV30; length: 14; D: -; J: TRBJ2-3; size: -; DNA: TGTGCCTGGACAATCGGGAGTGCGACAGATACGCAGTATTTT; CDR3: CAWTIGSATDTQYF